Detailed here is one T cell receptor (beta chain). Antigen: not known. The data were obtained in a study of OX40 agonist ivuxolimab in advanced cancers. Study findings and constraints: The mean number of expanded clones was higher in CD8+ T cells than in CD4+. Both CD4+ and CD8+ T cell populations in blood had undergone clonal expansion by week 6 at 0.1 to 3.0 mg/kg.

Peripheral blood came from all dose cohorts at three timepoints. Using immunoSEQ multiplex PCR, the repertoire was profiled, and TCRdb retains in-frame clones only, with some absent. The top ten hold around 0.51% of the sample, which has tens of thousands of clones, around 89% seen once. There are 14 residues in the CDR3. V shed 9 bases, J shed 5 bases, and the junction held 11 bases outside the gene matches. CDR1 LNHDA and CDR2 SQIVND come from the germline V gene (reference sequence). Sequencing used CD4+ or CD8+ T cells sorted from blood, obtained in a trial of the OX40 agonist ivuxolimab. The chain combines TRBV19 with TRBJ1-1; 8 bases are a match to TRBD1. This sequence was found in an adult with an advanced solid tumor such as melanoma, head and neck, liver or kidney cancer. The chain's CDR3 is CASVSGQGGTEAFF. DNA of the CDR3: TGTGCCAGCGTGTCCGGACAGGGTGGGACTGAAGCTTTCTTT.